This T cell receptor beta chain was recorded in a study of blood T cell repertoires in COVID-19. Study-level information: Acute-phase and convalescent COVID-19 samples originated in the United States, Italy and Spain. Sources were T cells, B-cell-depleted T cells, or PBMCs; the material itself was cDNA or gDNA.

As processed by the authors: The assay estimated nucleated cells by amplifying reference gene primers. The method was immunoSEQ multiplex PCR; TCRdb's version includes in-frame clones alone and lacks a portion of them. The DNA was the basis for D and trimming; V, J and clone size are from that table. Found here are around 130,000 clones, 75% to 80% of them singletons; the top ten hold 6.5% to 9.5%. Germline loops: CDR1 MNHEY, CDR2 SVGAGI. There are 15 residues in the CDR3. Germline trimming cut 4 bases from V and 7 bases from J; bases unmatched to any gene: 5. The rearrangement uses TRBV6-5 and TRBJ1-6, with 9 positions matching TRBD1. The sequencing sample was made of peripheral blood. The origin of this receptor is a human donor in a cohort sampled during active COVID-19. In nucleotides, the CDR3 is TGTGCCAGCAGTTGGGACAGGGAGCAGAATTCACCCCTCCACTTT. It is translated as CASSWDREQNSPLHF.